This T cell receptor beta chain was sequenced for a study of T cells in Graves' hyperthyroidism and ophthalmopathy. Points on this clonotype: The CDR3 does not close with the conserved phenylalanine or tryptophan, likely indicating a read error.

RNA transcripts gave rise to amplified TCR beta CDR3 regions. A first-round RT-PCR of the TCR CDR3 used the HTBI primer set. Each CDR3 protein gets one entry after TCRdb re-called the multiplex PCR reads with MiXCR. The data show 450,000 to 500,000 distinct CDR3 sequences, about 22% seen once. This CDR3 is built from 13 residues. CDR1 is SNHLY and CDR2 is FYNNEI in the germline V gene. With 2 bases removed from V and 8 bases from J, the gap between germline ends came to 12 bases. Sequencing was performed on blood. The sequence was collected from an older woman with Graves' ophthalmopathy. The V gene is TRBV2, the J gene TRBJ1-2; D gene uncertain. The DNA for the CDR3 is TGTGCCAGCAGTGAATTGCCAAACGACGGCTACACCCTC. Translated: CASSELPNDGYTL.